This TCR beta chain was found in a study of blood T cell repertoires in COVID-19. Overall study context: PBMCs, B-cell-depleted T cells, or T cells provided the cDNA or gDNA that made up the material.

Per the study methods: From reference gene primer amplification, estimates of nucleated cell counts were derived. Libraries were prepared by immunoSEQ multiplex PCR; TCRdb keeps only in-frame clonotypes and omits some of them. From that table come the V and J calls and clone size; the DNA was used to work out D and trimming. The data hold about 290,000 clones, with about 90% observed a single time. V shed 8 bases and J shed 8 bases, with 18 bases lying between them. There are 14 residues in the CDR3. Germline lookup yields CDR1 WNHNN and CDR2 SYGVQD (reference sequence). The sample was peripheral blood. The V call is TRBV10-1, the J call TRBJ1-4; possible D gene TRBD1, 5 bases. The receptor was derived from a woman aged 25 to 39 with COVID-19, enrolled during active disease. The CDR3 reads CASSVGTGGEKLFF. In DNA form, the CDR3 reads TGCGCCAGCTCCGTGGGCACAGGTGGAGAAAAACTGTTTTTT.